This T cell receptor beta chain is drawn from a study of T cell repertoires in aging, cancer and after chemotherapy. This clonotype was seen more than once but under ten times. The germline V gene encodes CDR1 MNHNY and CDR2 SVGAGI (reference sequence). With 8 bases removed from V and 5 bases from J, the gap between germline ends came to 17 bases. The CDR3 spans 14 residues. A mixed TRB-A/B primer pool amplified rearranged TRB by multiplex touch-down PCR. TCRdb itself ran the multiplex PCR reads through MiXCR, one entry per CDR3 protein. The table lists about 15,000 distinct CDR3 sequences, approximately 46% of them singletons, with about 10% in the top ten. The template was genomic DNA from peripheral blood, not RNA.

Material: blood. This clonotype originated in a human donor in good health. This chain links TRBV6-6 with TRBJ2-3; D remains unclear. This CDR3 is CASLRGGLEDTQYF. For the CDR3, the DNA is TGTGCCAGCCTACGAGGCGGTCTGGAAGATACGCAGTATTTT.